A single count supports the clone carrying this T cell receptor beta chain. The antigen remains undetermined. The treatment: 15 to 20 received Ad26.COV2.S at low or high dose, single or two shots; roughly five received placebo; per-sample allocation not given. Sampling took place 63 days after the first vaccine or placebo injection. The data originate from a study of Ad26.COV2.S vaccination and SARS-CoV-2 variants. Whole-study context: Participant was drawn from the COV1001 Ad26.COV2.S trial arm. Intramuscular Ad26.COV2.S at 5x10^10 or 1x10^11 viral particles. Study-wide findings and caveats: In vaccinated individuals, spike-specific CD8+ and CD4+ T cell responses reportedly displayed substantial breadth.

Generated by immunoSEQ multiplex PCR, the TCRdb table keeps only in-frame clones and is missing some. The data show around 450,000 clones, roughly 89% seen once. CDR1 and CDR2 from the germline V gene are LNHDA and SQIVND (reference sequence). Trimming removed 6 bases from V and 1 base from J, with 10 bases in between. The CDR3 is made up of 14 amino acids. The sample was peripheral blood, taken in a trial of Ad26.COV2.S vaccine versus placebo. The receptor comes from a person aged 18-65 years who received the Ad26.COV2.S COVID-19 vaccine or a placebo. The rearrangement uses TRBV19 and TRBJ1-3; D possibly corresponds to TRBD1 (6 bases). The CDR3 reads CASRAGESGNTIYF. DNA of the CDR3: TGTGCCAGTAGGGCAGGGGAATCTGGAAACACCATATATTTT.